What follows are 11 T cell receptor beta chains derived from one specimen sequenced in a study of blood T cell repertoires in COVID-19 (dated by TCRdb to the early 2020s). Library method: the immunoSEQ multiplex PCR assay. TCRdb provides this immuneACCESS table in a form limited to in-frame rearrangements. Some clones are lacking; in checked studies, under half of them reflect an unresolved V gene, and why the rest are absent is not known. The sample includes about 290,000 clones, with just under 90% observed a single time. Approximately 10% of the sample is in the top ten clones. The sequencing sample was made of peripheral blood. These receptors came from a young woman with COVID-19, enrolled during active disease.

This clone is a singleton in its sample. V and J are TRBV28 and TRBJ2-7, with D possibly matching TRBD2 (7 bases). Trimming stripped 8 bases from V and 6 bases from J, with 17 bases between. Germline V CDR1 and CDR2: MDHEN, SYDVKM. The CDR3 consists of 13 residues. The CDR3 sequence: CASGGGSVREQYF. CDR3 coding DNA: TGTGCCAGCGGGGGGGGCTCCGTCCGCGAGCAGTACTTC.

This chain links TRBV21-1 with TRBJ2-5; the table's D call of TRBD2 was not tested on the DNA. TRBV21-1 is reported as a pseudogene. CDR3 length: 16 residues. The chain's CDR3 is CASSSYTGTSVETQYF. CDR3 DNA sequence: TGTGCCAGCAGCTCATATACCGGGACTAGCGTTGAGACCCAGTACTTC.

The chain is built from TRBV5-4 and TRBJ2-7; the D is unclear. In germline, CDR1 is SGHNT, CDR2 YYREEE (reference sequence). V lost 4 bases, J lost 0 bases, and 5 bases lay in between. CDR3 length: 12 amino acids. CDR3 region: CASSPGSYEQYF. The CDR3 DNA is TGTGCCAGCAGCCCCGGCTCCTACGAGCAGTACTTC.

This rearrangement joins TRBV5-5 to TRBJ1-4; 8 bases align to TRBD1. This CDR3 has 13 residues. V gave up 2 bases and J gave up 7 bases; unmatched junction bases: 1. The V gene's germline CDR1 is SGHKS and CDR2 YYEKEE (reference sequence). The chain's CDR3 is CASSFGQGEKLFF. The CDR3 region has the DNA TGTGCCAGCAGCTTTGGACAGGGTGAAAAACTGTTTTTT. The full variable domain, its missing parts supplied by reference TRBV5-5 and TRBJ1-4, is DAGVTQSPTHLIKTRGQQVTLRCSPISGHKSVSWYQQVLGQGPQFIFQYYEKEERGRGNFPDRFSARQFPNYSSELNVNALLLGDSALYLCASSFGQGEKLFFGSGTQLSVL.

This sequence joins TRBV6-5 and TRBJ1-2, with TRBD1 matching 9 bases. There are 15 residues in the CDR3. Per the germline V gene, CDR1 is MNHEY and CDR2 is SVGAGI. After removal of 7 bases from V and 4 bases from J, the junction contained 10 bases not matched to a gene. DNA of the CDR3: TGTGCCAGCAACCCGACAGGGGGGCGGATCTATGGCTACACCTTC. Translating gives CASNPTGGRIYGYTF.

The chain combines TRBV6-6 with TRBJ1-6; 8 nucleotides agree with TRBD1. V dropped 1 base and J dropped 7; count of bases not matched to a gene: 6. The CDR3 is 16 residues long. CDR1 and CDR2 from the germline V gene are MNHNY and SVGAGI (reference sequence). The CDR3 nucleotides are TGTGCCAGCAGTTACTGGCAGGGGGCGCGGAATTCACCCCTCCACTTT. Its translation: CASSYWQGARNSPLHF.

The chain uses TRBV19 and TRBJ2-5; 13 positions agree with TRBD2. The CDR3 consists of 19 residues. CDR1 and CDR2 from the germline V gene are LNHDA and SQIVND (reference sequence). Germline trimming cut 7 bases from V and 1 base from J; bases unmatched to any gene: 15. For the CDR3, the DNA is TGTGCCAGTACCCGATTCGGACTAGCGGGGGTGCTCTCCCAAGAGACCCAGTACTTC. Its protein product is CASTRFGLAGVLSQETQYF.

This chain joins TRBV7-6 and TRBJ1-2, with 7 bases lining up with TRBD1. The CDR3 is 16 residues long. Trimming cost V 1 base and J 7 bases; bases outside gene matches: 12. Looked up from germline, CDR1 is SGHVS and CDR2 is FNYEAQ. CDR3 sequence: CASSLVGRGSIGGYTF. CDR3 coding DNA: TGTGCCAGCAGCTTAGTAGGCAGGGGGAGTATTGGTGGCTACACCTTC.

The chain uses TRBV14 and TRBJ2-5; D is uncertain. CDR3 length: 15 residues. The V gene's germline CDR1 is SGHDN and CDR2 FVKESK. V lost 1 base to trimming and J lost 1 base, with 10 bases between them. DNA for the CDR3: TGTGCCAGCAGCCAAGGATTAAACTCCCAAGAGACCCAGTACTTC. It is translated as CASSQGLNSQETQYF.

This rearrangement joins TRBV6-2 or TRBV6-3 to TRBJ2-7, with 14 bases aligning to TRBD2. The CDR3 extends over 18 amino acids. Germline loops: CDR1 MNHEY, CDR2 SVGEGT. Trimming cost V 0 bases and J 2 bases; bases outside gene matches: 6. The CDR3 reads CASSYSGTSGGFTYEQYF. The CDR3, as DNA: TGTGCCAGCAGTTACTCGGGGACTAGCGGGGGTTTCACCTACGAGCAGTACTTC.

This chain links TRBV3-1 (or the pseudogene TRBV3-2) with TRBJ1-4; 11 nucleotides match TRBD1. The CDR3 is made up of 17 amino acids. Germline lookup yields CDR1 LGHDT and CDR2 YNNKEL (reference sequence). The ends lost 2 bases at V and 5 bases at J; junction bases unmatched: 7. CDR3 residues: CASSQFGTGGLNEKLFF. CDR3 sequence (DNA): TGTGCCAGCAGCCAATTCGGGACAGGGGGTTTGAATGAAAAACTGTTTTTT.